This T cell receptor (beta chain) derives from a study of OX40 agonist ivuxolimab in advanced cancers. The overall study: Patients in dose escalation had liver, melanoma, kidney or head and neck cancers. Prior checkpoint blockade (anti-PD-1, anti-PD-L1 or anti-CTLA-4) was permitted; 40% had it.

Sequencing used immunoSEQ multiplex PCR; TCRdb keeps in-frame clones, though not all of them. The sample consists of some 77,000 clones, around 93% of them appearing once. The CDR3 has 12 amino acids. V lost 5 bases, J lost 5 bases, and 7 bases lay in between. In germline, CDR1 is GTSNPN, CDR2 SVGIG (reference sequence). With autoimmune disease history or systemic immunosuppression, patients were excluded. The V and J genes are TRBV30 and TRBJ1-6; D gene unclear. The receptor was derived from an adult with an advanced solid tumor such as melanoma, head and neck, liver or kidney cancer. The starting material was CD4+ or CD8+ T cells sorted from blood, obtained in a trial of the OX40 agonist ivuxolimab. The CDR3 is CAWGRNNSPLHF. CDR3 DNA sequence: TGTGCCTGGGGACGGAATAATTCACCCCTCCACTTT. Together with reference TRBV30 and TRBJ1-6, the CDR3 gives the full variable domain: SQTIHQWPATLVQPVGSPLSLECTVEGTSNPNLYWYRQAAGRGLQLLFYSVGIGQISSEVPQNLSASRPQDRQFILSSKKLLLSDSGFYLCAWGRNNSPLHFGNGTRLTVT.